The rows below give T cell receptor beta chains drawn from one sample of a study of T-cell reconstitution after alpha-beta-depleted transplantation in children. MiXCR was run by TCRdb on the PCR reads, yielding one entry per CDR3 protein. Found here are under 850,000 distinct CDR3 sequences, around 13% of them singletons; the top ten hold approximately 0.8%. Sequences were derived from PBMCs, sampled before TCRalphabeta/CD19-depleted stem cell transplant. These receptor sequences come from a girl aged 2 to 9 with congenital amegakaryocytic thrombocytopenia, due to receive a stem cell transplant. Both conserved end residues are part of each CDR3. A D gene is named only where the DNA matches it firmly. Clone size is stated in some rows and not others, as once, few, many or a class when expanded.

CASSFGTADITGELFF TGTGCCAGCAGCTTCGGGACCGCGGATATCACCGGGGAGCTGTTTTTT TRBV5-5 16 - - TRBJ2-2
CSVARSQETQYF TGCAGCGTTGCGCGCAGCCAAGAGACCCAGTACTTC TRBV29-1 12 many - TRBJ2-5
CASFPPLGREVYEQYF TGTGCCAGCTTCCCCCCGTTAGGGCGGGAGGTCTACGAGCAGTACTTC TRBV28 16 many TRBD2 TRBJ2-7
CSARDGAGPFQETQYF TGCAGTGCTAGAGATGGAGCAGGGCCCTTCCAAGAGACCCAGTACTTC TRBV20-1 16 few - TRBJ2-5
CSVEPAGELETQYF TGCAGCGTTGAGCCAGCGGGAGAATTAGAGACCCAGTACTTC TRBV29-1 14 few TRBD2 TRBJ2-5
CASRESPTGELFF TGCGCCAGCAGAGAGTCACCCACCGGGGAGCTGTTTTTT TRBV5-1 13 few - TRBJ2-2
CSAPISGATYNEQFF TGCAGTGCCCCCATTAGCGGGGCAACCTACAATGAGCAGTTCTTC TRBV20-1 15 many TRBD2 TRBJ2-1
CASSLLQGAGELFF TGCGCCAGCAGCTTGTTACAGGGGGCCGGGGAGCTGTTTTTT TRBV5-1 14 few TRBD1 TRBJ2-2
CASSLIISGRNEQFF TGCGCCAGCAGCTTGATAATTAGCGGGAGGAATGAGCAGTTCTTC TRBV5-1 15 - TRBD2 TRBJ2-1
CATSEGQGMNTEAFF TGTGCCACCAGTGAGGGACAGGGGATGAACACTGAAGCTTTCTTT TRBV24-1 15 many TRBD1 TRBJ1-1
CATTPGFVREQFF TGTGCCACAACCCCAGGGTTCGTTCGTGAGCAGTTCTTC TRBV24-1 13 many - TRBJ2-1
CALQEGRGGELFF TGTGCCCTCCAGGAGGGACGGGGCGGGGAGCTGTTTTTT TRBV10-3 13 many - TRBJ2-2
CSASRGLAGYTDTQYF TGCAGTGCTTCCCGTGGACTAGCGGGTTACACAGATACGCAGTATTTT TRBV20-1 16 - TRBD2 TRBJ2-3